This section outlines one T cell receptor beta chain sequence together with its context. TCRdb reanalysed the PCR reads using MiXCR and keeps one entry per CDR3 protein. This sample has approximately 11,000 distinct CDR3 sequences, with around 63% found just once. The data derive from a study of CD4 and CD8 cells across lung adenocarcinoma regions. The trim removed 6 bases at V and 7 bases at J, leaving 5 bases unmatched. Germline CDR1 reads WSHSY; CDR2 reads SAAADI. The CDR3 loop spans 14 amino acids. Samples came from patients with localized non-small cell lung adenocarcinoma. The V call is TRBV10-2, the J call TRBJ2-1; 11 bases align to TRBD2. The source is a male donor with lung adenocarcinoma. The CD4 and CD8 labels of this study may be unreliable. Sequenced sample: CD8+ T cells from the margin of a lung tumor. The CDR3 DNA reads as TGCGCCAGCAGAGTAGCGGGGGGGCTAAATGAGCAGTTCTTC. As protein: CASRVAGGLNEQFF.